The 16 T cell receptor beta chains presented below share a single source sample, sequenced in a study of T-cell reconstitution after alpha-beta-depleted transplantation in children. Unique molecular identifiers were incorporated into the prepared TCRbeta library. TCRdb recomputed calls from the PCR reads with MiXCR, one row per CDR3 protein. The sample consists of around 300,000 distinct CDR3 sequences, 11% of them appearing once. Sequenced material: peripheral blood, taken 180 days after TCRalphabeta/CD19-depleted stem cell transplant. All receptors come from a male patient between 2 and 15 years old who had a stem cell transplant for chronic granulomatous disease, so the T cells may come from the graft donor.

Notes on this clonotype: A much larger clone lies one base from this, so it may be a read error. This rearrangement joins TRBV7-9 to TRBJ2-2; tentative D call: TRBD2 (6 bases). Germline V gene data show CDR1 as SEHNR and CDR2 as FQNEAQ (reference sequence). This CDR3 is built from 17 residues. The V and J ends lost 3 bases and 1 base respectively, with 15 bases between them. The CDR3 region is CASSFTTRLVNTGELFF. The CDR3 nucleotides read TGTGCCAGCAGCTTTACCACTAGACTAGTGAACACCGGGGAGCTGTTTTTT.

The table lists this clonotype with many counts. This sequence joins TRBV7-3 and TRBJ1-1; D gene unclear. Looked up from germline, CDR1 is SGHTA and CDR2 is FQGTGA. CDR3 length equals 13 residues. Trimming pared 1 base from V and 7 bases from J, leaving 10 bases between. CDR3 in DNA: TGTGCCAGCAGCTTAAGAATCTCCGGTGAAGCTTTCTTT. It yields the protein CASSLRISGEAFF.

This clonotype was found many times. The J gene is TRBJ2-4, the V gene TRBV7-8, with D unclear. This CDR3 contains 17 residues. V lost 0 bases, J lost 0 bases, and 12 bases lay in between. The germline gives CDR1 SGHVS, CDR2 FQNEAQ. DNA of the CDR3: TGTGCCAGCAGCTTAGCGCGCGGAGACTCAGCCAAAAACATTCAGTACTTC. This translates into CASSLARGDSAKNIQYF.

Comment on this clonotype: This clone may be a read error of a much larger clone one base away. The rearrangement joins TRBV15 to TRBJ2-1; the match to TRBD2 covers 7 bases. The CDR3 loop spans 16 amino acids. CDR1 is LNHNV, CDR2 YYDKDF, per germline (reference sequence). Germline trimming cut 2 bases from V and 1 base from J; bases unmatched to any gene: 5. CDR3 DNA sequence: TGTGCCACCAGCAGATCAACCGGGGGGTCCTACAATGAGCAGTTCTTC. Translation: CATSRSTGGSYNEQFF.

This clonotype occurred many times. V is TRBV29-1 and J is TRBJ1-1; TRBD1 might be the D (5 bases). CDR1 is SQVTM and CDR2 is ANQGSEA in the germline V gene. V was trimmed by 1 base and J by 1 base, leaving 13 bases between them. This CDR3 is 15 amino acids long. The CDR3 coding sequence is TGCAGCGTTGAAGCGGGCTGGGGGACGAACACTGAAGCTTTCTTT. Translation: CSVEAGWGTNTEAFF.

J is TRBJ2-5 and V is TRBV20-1; 7 positions agree with TRBD1. From germline, CDR1 is DFQATT and CDR2 SNEGSKA (reference sequence). The junction had 9 bases not matched to a gene; V was cut back by 6 bases and J by 2 bases. The CDR3 has 14 residues. The CDR3 sequence: CSAEDRSGQETQYF. For the CDR3, the DNA is TGCAGTGCCGAGGACAGGTCAGGACAAGAGACCCAGTACTTC.

This clonotype was seen at least ten times. The chain couples TRBV7-8 to TRBJ2-2; perhaps TRBD1 as D (6 bases). The V end lost 6 bases, the J end lost 2 bases, and 13 bases lay between the germline ends. The germline gives CDR1 SGHVS, CDR2 FQNEAQ. This CDR3 contains 15 residues. The CDR3 coding sequence is TGTGCCAGCAGTCGTAGACAGGCTAACACCGGGGAGCTGTTTTTT. This codes for CASSRRQANTGELFF.

On this clonotype: This sequence may be a read error, since a much larger clone differs from it by one base. This chain joins TRBV28 and TRBJ1-5; TRBD1 matches 9 bases. The germline gives CDR1 MDHEN, CDR2 SYDVKM. The CDR3 covers 14 residues. V was clipped by 7 bases and J by 8 bases; unmatched bases: 9. CDR3 amino acids: CASNYRGQGEPQHF. CDR3 DNA sequence: TGTGCCAGCAACTACAGGGGGCAGGGTGAGCCCCAGCATTTT.

This clonotype was picked up many times. The chain couples TRBV20-1 to TRBJ2-5, with D unresolved. The CDR3 is 13 amino acids. V was shortened by 5 bases and J by 1 base, with 11 bases between the two germline ends. The V gene's germline CDR1 is DFQATT and CDR2 SNEGSKA (reference sequence). The CDR3 DNA sequence: TGCAGTGCTCCGAGTACGATCCAAGAGACCCAGTACTTC. Protein: CSAPSTIQETQYF.

This clonotype was counted ten times or more. The V gene is TRBV12-3 or TRBV12-4, the J gene TRBJ1-5, with a tentative D call TRBD1 (6 bases). Trimming removed 3 bases at V and 4 bases at J, with 19 bases between. The CDR3 is 17 residues long. The DNA for the CDR3 is TGTGCCAGCAGTTTTGGGCTCAGGGGTAAAGGGAATCAGCCCCAGCATTTT. Translated: CASSFGLRGKGNQPQHF.

This clonotype was counted ten times or more. The V gene is TRBV24-1, the J gene TRBJ2-2; perhaps D is TRBD1 or TRBD2 (5 bases each). This CDR3 comprises 15 residues. The V gene's germline CDR1 is KGHDR and CDR2 SFDVKD. V was clipped by 3 bases and J by 7 bases, with 14 bases between them. The CDR3 sequence is CATSDPGRLGGELFF. The CDR3 coding sequence is TGTGCCACCAGTGATCCGGGACGATTGGGCGGGGAGCTGTTTTTT.

This clonotype was counted many times. CDR3 bases: TGTGCCAGCAGCTCCCCACAGGGGGCGGGTGAGCAGTACTTC. It is translated as CASSSPQGAGEQYF. V gene TRBV7-9 combines with J gene TRBJ2-7; the match to TRBD1 covers 9 bases. Germline loops: CDR1 SEHNR, CDR2 FQNEAQ (reference sequence). This CDR3 contains 14 residues. With 4 bases clipped from V and 7 bases from J, the junction kept 8 bases outside the gene matches.

Many counts were recorded for this clonotype. V gene TRBV12-3 or TRBV12-4 combines with J gene TRBJ2-1; the D is unclear. Trimming took 2 bases from V and 15 from J, leaving 17 bases between them. The CDR3 is 13 residues long. As DNA, the CDR3 is TGTGCCAGCAGTTTACGGCCTTCGGAGTCAGGGTTCTTC. Translated, it gives CASSLRPSESGFF.

As to this clonotype: A much larger clone is a single base away; this may be a read error. The chain recombines TRBV5-1 with TRBJ2-7; D gene ambiguous. Germline values: CDR1 SGHRS, CDR2 YFSETQ. The CDR3 has 13 residues. CDR3 sequence: CASSLISNYEQCF. The CDR3 DNA follows: TGCGCCAGCAGCTTGATCTCAAACTACGAGCAGTGCTTC.

CDR3 DNA: TGTGCCAGTAGAAAGTGGATCACTAGCACAGATACGCAGTATTTT. This translates into CASRKWITSTDTQYF. The chain recombines TRBV19 with TRBJ2-3; D call uncertain. The CDR3 sequence is 15 residues long. Trimming stripped 6 bases from V and 0 bases from J, with 13 bases between. From germline, CDR1 is LNHDA and CDR2 SQIVND (reference sequence).

This clonotype was seen at least ten times. The V gene is TRBV20-1, the J gene TRBJ2-1; D gene uncertain. The germline V and J ends were trimmed by 4 bases and 6 bases, with 10 bases remaining between them. Germline V gives CDR1 DFQATT, CDR2 SNEGSKA (reference sequence). This CDR3 is built from 12 residues. The CDR3 region is CSAIRTINEQFF. DNA for the CDR3: TGCAGTGCTATTCGGACCATCAATGAGCAGTTCTTC.